A single sample is the source of the 24 T cell receptor beta chains below, sequenced in a study of shared clonotypes between healthy human individuals. The data were produced by immunoSEQ multiplex PCR, yet TCRdb's version contains in-frame clones alone and is incomplete. The top ten hold 0.36% of the sample, which has around 1.4 million clones, roughly 98.5% seen once. Sequences were obtained from naive CD4+ T cells sorted from blood. Subset defined: CD45RA+ positively selected. These receptors all come from a man aged 25 to 45 in good health.

The V gene is TRBV10-3, the J gene TRBJ1-4; D remains unclear. The CDR3 is made up of 14 amino acids. Germline CDR1 ENHRY, CDR2 SYGVKD. Trimming left V 0 bases short and J 6 bases short, with 8 bases between. The CDR3 protein is CAISESGYDEKLFF. Written as DNA, the CDR3 is TGTGCCATCAGTGAGTCGGGTTATGATGAAAAACTGTTTTTT.

Worth noting for this clone: This same CDR3 is encoded by further DNA sequences in the sample. The chain has TRBV19 and TRBJ2-3; D unresolved. With 6 bases removed from V and 0 bases from J, the gap between germline ends came to 10 bases. The CDR3 extends over 14 amino acids. The germline CDR1 and CDR2 sequences are LNHDA and SQIVND (reference sequence). CDR3 nucleotide sequence: TGTGCCAGTAGGGGGTTTAGTAGCACAGATACGCAGTATTTT. Translating it yields CASRGFSSTDTQYF. Full variable domain (rest looked up from reference TRBV19 and TRBJ2-3): DGGITQSPKYLFRKEGQNVTLSCEQNLNHDAMYWYRQDPGQGLRLIYYSQIVNDFQKGDIAEGYSVSREKKESFPLTVTSAQKNPTAFYLCASRGFSSTDTQYFGPGTRLTVL.

The V gene is TRBV9, the J gene TRBJ2-7, with no clear D. V was clipped by 0 bases and J by 5 bases, with 12 bases between them. The CDR3 runs to 14 residues. In germline, CDR1 is SGDLS, CDR2 YYNGEE. CDR3 loop: CASSVGGSPHEQYF. The CDR3 nucleotides read TGTGCCAGCAGCGTAGGCGGTAGCCCCCACGAGCAGTACTTC.

The chain joins TRBV29-1 to TRBJ2-1; 8 bases map to TRBD2. V was pared by 4 bases and J by 1 base, with 3 bases of the junction left unmatched. The CDR3 is 14 amino acids. CDR1 is SQVTM, CDR2 ANQGSEA, per germline. The DNA of the CDR3 is TGCAGCGTTGGCGGGAGGATGTCCTACAATGAGCAGTTCTTC. This codes for CSVGGRMSYNEQFF.

V and J are TRBV2 and TRBJ2-1; the match to TRBD2 covers 8 bases. The ends lost 8 bases at V and 3 bases at J; junction bases unmatched: 9. Germline V gives CDR1 SNHLY, CDR2 FYNNEI. This CDR3 is 15 amino acids long. The CDR3 sequence is CASGGLAGRYNEQFF. The CDR3 coding sequence is TGTGCCAGCGGGGGTCTAGCGGGCCGCTACAATGAGCAGTTCTTC.

The rearrangement uses TRBV6-5 and TRBJ2-7; D is unresolved. The CDR3 covers 14 residues. The ends were cut back, 3 bases at V and 0 bases at J, with 9 bases in the middle. The germline V gene encodes CDR1 MNHEY and CDR2 SVGAGI. In DNA, the CDR3 is TGTGCCAGCAGTTATCTTTACGCCTCCTACGAGCAGTACTTC. Its protein product is CASSYLYASYEQYF.

This clone was counted a single time. The V gene is TRBV4-1, the J gene TRBJ1-1; TRBD1 might be the D (5 bases). Trimming removed 1 base at V and 3 bases at J, with 12 bases between. The germline V gene has CDR1 MGHRA and CDR2 YSYEKL. The CDR3 spans 15 residues. This CDR3 is CASSQVGVKDTEAFF. The CDR3, as DNA: TGCGCCAGCAGCCAAGTGGGGGTAAAGGACACTGAAGCTTTCTTT.

The chain couples TRBV11-2 to TRBJ1-1; D not certain. Trimming removed 1 base at V and 5 bases at J, with 8 bases between. This CDR3 has 13 residues. In germline, CDR1 is SGHAT, CDR2 FQNNGV. CDR3 DNA: TGTGCCAGCAGCTTAGTGCGGGGAACTGAAGCTTTCTTT. Amino acids: CASSLVRGTEAFF.

V is TRBV29-1 and J is TRBJ1-1; the D gene is possibly TRBD1 (6 bases). This CDR3 has 13 residues. Germline assignment: CDR1 SQVTM and CDR2 ANQGSEA. The CDR3 spells CSPARGGNTEAFF. DNA of the CDR3: TGCAGTCCAGCTAGGGGGGGGAACACTGAAGCTTTCTTT. Full variable domain (remainder filled in from reference TRBV29-1 and TRBJ1-1): SAVISQKPSRDICQRGTSLTIQCQVDSQVTMMFWYRQQPGQSLTLIATANQGSEATYESGFVIDKFPISRPNLTFSTLTVSNMSPEDSSIYLCSPARGGNTEAFFGQGTRLTVV.

The DNA for the CDR3 is TGTGCCAGCAGCGCTTGGGAGCGGCCCTACAATGAGCAGTTCTTC. Residues: CASSAWERPYNEQFF. The genes are TRBV9 and TRBJ2-1; D perhaps matches TRBD2 (5 bases). In germline, CDR1 is SGDLS, CDR2 YYNGEE. Trimming took 3 bases from V and 2 from J, leaving 12 bases between them. The CDR3 contains 15 residues.

The chain has TRBV25-1 and TRBJ2-5; D is uncertain. CDR1 MGHDK and CDR2 SYGVNS come from the germline V gene. V was shortened by 7 bases and J by 5 bases, with 14 bases between the two germline ends. The CDR3 runs to 13 residues. This chain's CDR3 is CASTSPVAETQYF. In nucleotides, the CDR3 is TGTGCCAGCACCTCCCCCGTGGCGGAGACCCAGTACTTC.

As to this clone: Other DNA sequences in the same sample also yield this CDR3. The genes are TRBV6-5 and TRBJ2-3; the D gene is possibly TRBD1 (5 bases). V was cut by 7 bases and J by 4 bases, with 6 bases left in between. This CDR3 is built from 11 residues. CDR1 and CDR2 from the germline V gene are MNHEY and SVGAGI. DNA of the CDR3: TGTGCCAGCACCAGGGCAGATACGCAGTATTTT. Translated: CASTRADTQYF.

The chain carries TRBV5-1 and TRBJ2-1; TRBD2 might be the D (6 bases). The CDR3 contains 16 residues. V was cut by 0 bases and J by 0 bases, with 10 bases left in between. CDR1 is SGHRS and CDR2 is YFSETQ in the germline V gene. The CDR3 DNA reads as TGCGCCAGCAGCTTGGATCCGGGAGTCTCCTACAATGAGCAGTTCTTC. Protein: CASSLDPGVSYNEQFF.

The chain links TRBV29-1 to TRBJ1-1; D is unresolved. V gave up 4 bases and J gave up 1 base, with 10 bases separating them. Germline V gene data show CDR1 as SQVTM and CDR2 as ANQGSEA. This CDR3 is built from 13 residues. The CDR3 coding sequence is TGCAGCGTTGTATTCTTCCAGAACACTGAAGCTTTCTTT. Its translation is CSVVFFQNTEAFF.

This chain uses TRBV28 with TRBJ2-3, with D possibly TRBD2 on 5 matching bases. This CDR3 comprises 12 residues. V shed 8 bases and J shed 7 bases, with 13 bases lying between them. Germline CDR1 reads MDHEN; CDR2 reads SYDVKM. CDR3 nucleotides: TGTGCCAGCGGAGGATCGAGGAATACGCAGTATTTT. It codes for CASGGSRNTQYF.

This chain joins TRBV4-1 and TRBJ1-1, with D possibly matching TRBD1 (5 bases). The germline V gene encodes CDR1 MGHRA and CDR2 YSYEKL. The CDR3 runs 14 residues. V was pared by 1 base and J by 5 bases, with 11 bases between. The CDR3 here is CASSQVQGWTEAFF. CDR3 bases: TGCGCCAGCAGCCAAGTTCAGGGTTGGACTGAAGCTTTCTTT.

The rearrangement uses TRBV28 and TRBJ1-4; the D is unclear. The CDR3 contains 13 residues. Germline V gene sequence: CDR1 MDHEN, CDR2 SYDVKM. Trimming removed 1 base from V and 6 bases from J, with 6 bases in between. CDR3 in DNA: TGTGCCAGCAGTTTATTACTACATGAAAAACTGTTTTTT. Encoded protein: CASSLLLHEKLFF.

The CDR3 bases are TGTGCCAGCCGCTTCGGGGCCCCTTTGGGTGAGCAGTTCTTC. Its protein is CASRFGAPLGEQFF. The V and J genes are TRBV6-5 and TRBJ2-1, with D perhaps TRBD1 or TRBD2 (5 bases each). Germline CDR1 and CDR2: MNHEY and SVGAGI. The CDR3 spans 14 residues. Trimming cost V 8 bases and J 9 bases, with 20 bases left between them.

The chain links TRBV11-2 to TRBJ2-1; D remains unclear. This CDR3 comprises 15 residues. The V gene lost 5 bases and the J gene lost 0 bases, with 11 bases spanning the gap. In germline, CDR1 is SGHAT, CDR2 FQNNGV. CDR3 amino acids: CASSPDVSSYNEQFF. CDR3 DNA sequence: TGTGCCAGCAGCCCAGACGTAAGCTCCTACAATGAGCAGTTCTTC.

The chain is built from TRBV18 and TRBJ1-5, with D perhaps TRBD1 (6 bases). CDR3 length equals 17 residues. Trimming stripped 5 bases from V and 3 bases from J, with 20 bases between. CDR1 is KGHSH, CDR2 LQKENI, per germline. The CDR3 loop reads CASSSLRQGNTNQPQHF. CDR3 bases: TGTGCCAGCTCATCCCTCAGGCAGGGGAATACCAATCAGCCCCAGCATTTT.

The V and J genes are TRBV19 and TRBJ1-2, with TRBD1 matching 8 bases. Per germline, CDR1 LNHDA and CDR2 SQIVND (reference sequence). The CDR3 has 14 residues. Germline trimming cut 4 bases from V and 4 bases from J; bases unmatched to any gene: 5. The chain's CDR3 is CASSTADRAYGYTF. CDR3 coding DNA: TGTGCCAGTAGTACGGCGGACAGGGCCTATGGCTACACCTTC.

The gene calls are TRBV10-1 and TRBJ2-1, with unresolved D. The V gene's germline CDR1 is WNHNN and CDR2 SYGVQD (reference sequence). This CDR3 contains 13 residues. V lost 3 bases, J lost 9 bases, and 12 bases lay in between. The CDR3 coding sequence is TGCGCCAGCAGTGAAGTCAGAAGAGTTGAGCAGTTCTTC. As protein: CASSEVRRVEQFF.

CDR3 sequence reads: CASSVGTASYNEQFF. The CDR3 coding sequence is TGTGCCAGCAGCGTAGGGACAGCCTCCTACAATGAGCAGTTCTTC. The chain has TRBV9 and TRBJ2-1; possible D gene TRBD1, 6 bases. Germline assignment: CDR1 SGDLS and CDR2 YYNGEE. The ends were cut back, 0 bases at V and 0 bases at J, with 7 bases in the middle. The CDR3 is 15 residues long.

V is TRBV18 and J is TRBJ2-3; TRBD2 agrees at 9 bases. Germline CDR1 and CDR2: KGHSH and LQKENI. The junction had 9 bases not matched to a gene; V was cut back by 1 base and J by 4 bases. CDR3 length: 17 amino acids. The CDR3 nucleotides read TGTGCCAGCTCACCACTAGCGGGAGTGTTCCTATCAGATACGCAGTATTTT. Protein: CASSPLAGVFLSDTQYF.